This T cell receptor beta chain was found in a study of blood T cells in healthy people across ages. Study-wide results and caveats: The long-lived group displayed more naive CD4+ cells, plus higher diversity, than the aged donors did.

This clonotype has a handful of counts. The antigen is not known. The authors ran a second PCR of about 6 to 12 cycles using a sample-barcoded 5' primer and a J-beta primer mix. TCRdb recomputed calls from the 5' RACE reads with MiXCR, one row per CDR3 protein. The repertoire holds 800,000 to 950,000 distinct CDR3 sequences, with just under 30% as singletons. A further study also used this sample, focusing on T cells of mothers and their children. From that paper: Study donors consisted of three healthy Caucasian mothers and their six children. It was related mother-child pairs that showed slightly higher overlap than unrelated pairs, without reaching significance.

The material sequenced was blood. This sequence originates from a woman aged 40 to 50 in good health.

The CDR3 bases are TGCAGTGCTAGATCCTCCCTAGCGGGGACCTACAATGAGCAGTTCTTC. Translating gives CSARSSLAGTYNEQFF. The chain has TRBV20-1 and TRBJ2-1; 9 bases are shared with TRBD2. Looked up from germline, CDR1 is DFQATT and CDR2 is SNEGSKA (reference sequence). V trimming: 2 bases; J trimming: 2 bases; junction bases outside the gene matches: 7. The CDR3 consists of 16 residues.